Listed below are T cell receptor beta chains from one sample, sequenced in a study of blood T cell repertoires in COVID-19. TCRdb's copy holds only in-frame clones and misses some; the assay was immunoSEQ multiplex PCR. This table holds fewer than 60,000 clones, more than 80% found once. Material for sequencing was peripheral blood. Every receptor here comes from a human donor in a cohort sampled during active COVID-19. Both conserved end residues are trimmed from each CDR3. The D gene is left open where the match is weak.

TRBJ1-1 | TRBV19 | TRBD1 | ASSLPGTGGGSLNTEAF
TRBJ1-6 | TRBV30 | . | AWSPGRGYNSPLH
TRBJ2-3 | TRBV7-9 | . | ASTLPGGTDTQY
TRBJ2-5 | TRBV7-8 | . | ASSLGSSRRETQY
TRBJ2-1 | TRBV6-5 | TRBD1 | ASSSPGQGDEQF
TRBJ2-3 | TRBV7-6 | TRBD1 | ASSLAQGAEADTQY
TRBJ1-1 | TRBV9 | TRBD1 | ASSVGDRRNTEAF
TRBJ1-5 | TRBV19 | . | ASSRGVGSNQPQH
TRBJ1-1 | TRBV3-1/TRBV3-2 | . | ASRPHGQGTEAF
TRBJ2-7 | TRBV18 | . | ASSPPGAPWEQY
TRBJ1-4 | TRBV27 | . | ASSFQGREKLF
TRBJ2-4 | TRBV10-1 | TRBD1 | ASSQGQGREDIQY
TRBJ1-2 | TRBV10-3 | . | AISELGGNYGYT
TRBJ2-3 | TRBV6-2/TRBV6-3 | . | ASSLVRLVTDTQY
TRBJ1-4 | TRBV5-1 | TRBD1 | ASRLGDREKPATNEKLF
TRBJ2-2 | TRBV10-3 | . | ATQGLYTGELF
TRBJ2-1 | TRBV2 | . | ASSQSSGYNEQF
TRBJ1-1 | TRBV9 | TRBD1 | ASTPGTGRNTEAF
TRBJ2-5 | TRBV19 | TRBD2 | ASSIEAGLPKETQY